One sample yielded the 26 T cell receptor beta chains listed below, sequenced in a study of cytomegalovirus exposure and HLA in healthy donors. PCR was performed using 60 Vbeta and 13 Jbeta primers. Produced via immunoSEQ multiplex PCR; TCRdb's table is partial and in-frame only. The repertoire holds around 150,000 clones, with roughly 80% as singletons. What was sequenced was PBMCs. The receptors derive from a woman younger than 45 in good health and CMV-seropositive.

The genes are TRBV2 and TRBJ2-1; D gene unclear. This CDR3 has 14 amino acids. Trimming removed 6 bases at V and 2 bases at J, with 11 bases between. CDR1 and CDR2 from the germline V gene are SNHLY and FYNNEI. The CDR3 protein is CASRKASTYNEQFF. The CDR3 coding sequence is TGTGCCAGCAGGAAGGCTAGTACCTACAATGAGCAGTTCTTC.

Only one count was recorded for this clone. The chain joins TRBV5-1 to TRBJ1-4; 9 nucleotides line up with TRBD1. Trimming cost V 1 base and J 8 bases; bases outside gene matches: 3. The CDR3 has 14 amino acids. CDR1 and CDR2 (germline): SGHRS, YFSETQ. CDR3 DNA: TGCGCCAGCAGCTTGACAGGGGGCAGGGAAAAACTGTTTTTT. Amino acids: CASSLTGGREKLFF.

The chain recombines TRBV15 with TRBJ1-1; TRBD1 aligns across 7 bases. The length of the CDR3 is 17 residues. J lost 0 bases, V lost 2 bases, and 9 bases had no gene match. Germline CDR1 and CDR2: LNHNV and YYDKDF (reference sequence). Here the CDR3 reads CATSRSGTESLNTEAFF. The CDR3 DNA reads as TGTGCCACCAGCAGATCCGGGACAGAAAGCTTGAACACTGAAGCTTTCTTT.

The genes are TRBV20-1 and TRBJ2-3; the D gene is possibly TRBD1 (5 bases). Trimming shortened V by 6 bases and J by 10 bases, and 11 bases separated the two germline ends. The CDR3 has 10 residues. Germline V CDR1 and CDR2: DFQATT, SNEGSKA (reference sequence). The CDR3 DNA sequence: TGCAGTGCGACCCAGGGTGCGCAGTATTTT. Protein product: CSATQGAQYF.

This rearrangement joins TRBV30 to TRBJ2-7; the match to TRBD1 covers 10 bases. The germline gives CDR1 GTSNPN, CDR2 SVGIG (reference sequence). The J segment lost 5 bases and the V segment lost 0 bases, leaving 13 bases of the junction unmatched. This CDR3 has 17 residues. The CDR3 bases are TGTGCCTGGAGTGTACCGGGTCAGGACAGGGGGTTCCACGAGCAGTACTTC. Translation gives CAWSVPGQDRGFHEQYF.

This chain uses TRBV19 with TRBJ1-1; 7 nucleotides agree with TRBD1. CDR1 is LNHDA, CDR2 SQIVND, per germline (reference sequence). J gave up 1 base and V 6 bases, and 2 bases lay outside the gene matches. The CDR3 runs to 13 residues. The DNA of the CDR3 is TGTGCCAGTAGCAACAGGGGGAACACTGAAGCTTTCTTT. This codes for CASSNRGNTEAFF.

The chain joins TRBV2 to TRBJ1-1; TRBD1 agrees at 7 bases. Trimming took 4 bases from V and 3 from J; bases not matched to a gene: 2. CDR1 SNHLY and CDR2 FYNNEI come from the germline V gene. The CDR3 is made up of 13 amino acids. This CDR3 is CASSGDSYTEAFF. Written as DNA, the CDR3 is TGTGCCAGCAGTGGGGACAGCTACACTGAAGCTTTCTTT. Based on the CDR3 plus reference TRBV2 and TRBJ1-1, the full variable domain is EPEVTQTPSHQVTQMGQEVILRCVPISNHLYFYWYRQILGQKVEFLVSFYNNEISEKSEIFDDQFSVERPDGSNFTLKIRSTKLEDSAMYFCASSGDSYTEAFFGQGTRLTVV.

The chain carries TRBV7-2 and TRBJ1-1; weak D call: TRBD1 (6 bases). Germline CDR1 reads SGHTA; CDR2 reads FQGNSA. V was pared by 6 bases and J by 5 bases, with 16 bases between. This CDR3 has 14 amino acids. The CDR3 protein is CASRGNRVRTEAFF. CDR3 nucleotides: TGTGCCAGCAGAGGAAACAGGGTACGGACTGAAGCTTTCTTT.

V is TRBV13 and J is TRBJ2-3; 14 bases match TRBD2. The CDR3 loop spans 13 amino acids. V shed 4 bases, J shed 12 bases, and the junction held 3 bases outside the gene matches. Per the germline V gene, CDR1 is PRHDT and CDR2 is FYEKMQ (reference sequence). The CDR3: CASSSTSGRVQYF. DNA for the CDR3: TGTGCCAGCAGCTCGACTAGCGGGAGGGTCCAGTATTTT.

The chain combines TRBV7-2 with TRBJ1-1; no clear D gene. The V end lost 1 base, the J end lost 3 bases, and 9 bases lay between the germline ends. This CDR3 comprises 14 residues. Germline lookup yields CDR1 SGHTA and CDR2 FQGNSA. The CDR3 nucleotides are TGTGCCAGCAGCTTAGACTTCGGGGACACTGAAGCTTTCTTT. This sequence encodes CASSLDFGDTEAFF. Together with reference TRBV7-2 and TRBJ1-1, the CDR3 gives the full variable domain: GAGVSQSPSNKVTEKGKDVELRCDPISGHTALYWYRQSLGQGLEFLIYFQGNSAPDKSGLPSDRFSAERTGGSVSTLTIQRTQQEDSAVYLCASSLDFGDTEAFFGQGTRLTVV.

The genes are TRBV19 and TRBJ1-5, with 7 nucleotides matching TRBD1. V lost 6 bases to trimming and J lost 6 bases; unmatched junction nucleotides: 11. The CDR3 length is 15 residues. Per germline, CDR1 LNHDA and CDR2 SQIVND (reference sequence). CDR3: CASSRRGREGQPQHF. The CDR3 DNA is TGTGCCAGTAGCAGGAGGGGGCGCGAGGGTCAGCCCCAGCATTTT.

This clone was counted a single time. V is TRBV5-6 and J is TRBJ2-3; D possibly corresponds to TRBD2 (6 bases). Trimming removed 0 bases at V and 5 bases at J, with 10 bases between. Per germline, CDR1 SGHDT and CDR2 YYEEEE. This CDR3 comprises 14 residues. The CDR3 coding sequence is TGTGCCAGCAGCTTGGGACTAGTAGAAGATACGCAGTATTTT. Encoded protein: CASSLGLVEDTQYF.

The chain couples TRBV6-5 to TRBJ1-2; D unresolved. V lost 5 bases and J 12 bases, leaving 16 bases between the germline ends. Germline assignment: CDR1 MNHEY and CDR2 SVGAGI. The CDR3 is 12 amino acids. The chain's CDR3 is CASSESVGRNTF. The CDR3 nucleotides read TGTGCCAGCAGTGAAAGTGTTGGGCGTAACACCTTC.

The rearrangement uses TRBV5-4 and TRBJ1-3; TRBD1 matches 7 bases. The trim removed 0 bases at V and 3 bases at J, leaving 6 bases unmatched. Germline-derived CDR1 and CDR2 are SGHNT and YYREEE (reference sequence). The CDR3 is 16 amino acids. The CDR3 region is CASSLGPGTDGNTIYF. CDR3 DNA: TGTGCCAGCAGCTTGGGCCCCGGGACAGATGGAAACACCATATATTTT.

For this clone: One end of the junction does not line up with germline, which may come from a read error. The J gene is TRBJ2-7, the V gene TRBV7-9; tentative D call: TRBD1 (5 bases). This CDR3 region has 11 residues. In germline, CDR1 is SEHNR, CDR2 FQNEAQ (reference sequence). CDR3 nucleotides: TGTTCCAGCAGCTCAGACAGATTGCAGTACTTC. This encodes CSSSSDRLQYF.

V usage is TRBV7-2 and J usage is TRBJ2-5; 10 nucleotides line up with TRBD1. The junction had 5 bases not matched to a gene; V was cut back by 2 bases and J by 5 bases. Germline loops: CDR1 SGHTA, CDR2 FQGNSA. The CDR3 runs to 15 residues. The DNA of the CDR3 is TGTGCCAGCAGCTTAATGGGACAGGGGAGGGAGACCCAGTACTTC. It is translated as CASSLMGQGRETQYF.

V gene TRBV7-8 combines with J gene TRBJ1-6; D might be TRBD1 (6 bases). Trimming took 1 base from V and 7 from J, leaving 11 bases between them. The length of the CDR3 is 15 residues. Germline V CDR1 and CDR2: SGHVS, FQNEAQ. The CDR3 protein is CASSLGQGLNSPLHF. In nucleotides, the CDR3 is TGTGCCAGCAGCTTAGGGCAGGGGCTGAATTCACCCCTCCACTTT.

As DNA, the CDR3 is TGTGCCAGCAGCCCCCGACTAGCGGGGGGGAGAGAGACCCAGTACTTC. It codes for CASSPRLAGGRETQYF. The chain combines TRBV9 with TRBJ2-5, with 14 bases aligning to TRBD2. CDR1 SGDLS and CDR2 YYNGEE come from the germline V gene. J was trimmed by 4 bases and V by 4 bases; bases with no gene match: 6. The CDR3 sequence is 16 residues long.

The chain employs TRBV9 and TRBJ2-3; 8 nucleotides match TRBD2. After removal of 1 base from V and 4 bases from J, the junction contained 8 bases not matched to a gene. The CDR3 is made up of 16 amino acids. Germline V CDR1 and CDR2: SGDLS, YYNGEE. Here the CDR3 DNA reads TGTGCCAGCAGCGTATTCGGGGGGGGGACTGCAGATACGCAGTATTTT. It codes for CASSVFGGGTADTQYF.

V usage is TRBV9 and J usage is TRBJ2-3, with 8 bases aligning to TRBD2. The V segment lost 7 bases and the J segment 4 bases; nucleotides outside the gene matches: 14. The germline CDR1 and CDR2 sequences are SGDLS and YYNGEE. The CDR3 contains 16 residues. CDR3 region: CASSILAGRRADTQYF. The CDR3 nucleotides are TGTGCCAGCTCCATTCTAGCGGGTAGGCGGGCAGATACGCAGTATTTT.

This clone turned up a few times. This chain joins TRBV29-1 and TRBJ2-1; 9 bases align to TRBD2. The CDR3 is 16 amino acids. V was pared by 3 bases and J by 0 bases, with 6 bases of the junction left unmatched. CDR1 is SQVTM, CDR2 ANQGSEA, per germline. The CDR3 DNA follows: TGCAGCGTTGAGGGTAGCGGGGGCCTCTCCTACAATGAGCAGTTCTTC. It yields the protein CSVEGSGGLSYNEQFF.

This clone was detected only a few times. The chain couples TRBV6-5 to TRBJ2-7; perhaps TRBD1 as D (5 bases). The germline CDR1 and CDR2 sequences are MNHEY and SVGAGI. This CDR3 is 13 amino acids long. Trimming left V 2 bases short and J 2 bases short, with 7 bases between. The CDR3 DNA follows: TGTGCCAGCAGTTACGACAGAACCTACGAGCAGTACTTC. This translates into CASSYDRTYEQYF.

The genes are TRBV7-9 and TRBJ2-3; 12 nucleotides match TRBD2. V lost 4 bases to trimming and J lost 3 bases; unmatched junction nucleotides: 5. The length of the CDR3 is 16 residues. Germline V gene lookup returns CDR1 SEHNR and CDR2 FQNEAQ (reference sequence). The CDR3 reads CASSSLAGGSTDTQYF. The CDR3 DNA is TGTGCCAGCAGCTCACTAGCGGGGGGAAGTACAGATACGCAGTATTTT.

The V call is TRBV27, the J call TRBJ2-3; TRBD2 agrees at 10 bases. This CDR3 has 14 residues. The junction had 8 bases not matched to a gene; V was cut back by 4 bases and J by 10 bases. From germline, CDR1 is MNHEY and CDR2 SMNVEV (reference sequence). CDR3 bases: TGTGCCAGCAGTTCGTCTAGCGGGGGCTATTCGCAGTATTTT. Encoded protein: CASSSSSGGYSQYF.

The CDR3 loop is CASSPNTGENTEAFF. The DNA of the CDR3 is TGTGCCAGCTCACCAAATACAGGGGAGAACACTGAAGCTTTCTTT. The J gene is TRBJ1-1, the V gene TRBV18; TRBD1 agrees at 7 bases. The germline V gene has CDR1 KGHSH and CDR2 LQKENI. The CDR3 consists of 15 residues. The J segment lost 1 base and the V segment lost 2 bases, leaving 4 bases of the junction unmatched.

This clone was observed once. This rearrangement joins TRBV21-1 to TRBJ2-7; the D call TRBD2 from the table was never checked on the DNA. TRBV21-1 is termed a pseudogene. This CDR3 spans 22 amino acids. The CDR3 DNA reads as TGTGCCAGCACCAAAGGAACCGTCGGGGGGCTGGAAAGAGGTAAGGTCCGAGACGAGCAGTACTTC. This encodes CASTKGTVGGLERGKVRDEQYF.